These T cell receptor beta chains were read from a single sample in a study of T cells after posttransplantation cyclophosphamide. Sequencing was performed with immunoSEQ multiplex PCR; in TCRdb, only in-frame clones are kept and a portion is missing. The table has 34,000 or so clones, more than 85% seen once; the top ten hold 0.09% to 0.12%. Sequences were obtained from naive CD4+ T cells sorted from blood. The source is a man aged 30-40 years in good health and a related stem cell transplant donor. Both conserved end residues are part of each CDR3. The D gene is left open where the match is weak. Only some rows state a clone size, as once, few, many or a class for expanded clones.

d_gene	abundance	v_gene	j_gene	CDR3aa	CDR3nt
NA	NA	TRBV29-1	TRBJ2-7	CSVERARGEQYF	TGCAGCGTTGAACGAGCCCGCGGCGAGCAGTACTTC
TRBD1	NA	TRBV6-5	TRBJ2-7	CASSQGQGDEQYF	TGTGCCAGCAGTCAGGGACAGGGGGACGAGCAGTACTTC
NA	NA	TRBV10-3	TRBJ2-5	CATRQGQETQYF	TGTGCCACTCGGCAGGGTCAAGAGACCCAGTACTTC
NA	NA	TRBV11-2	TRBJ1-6	CASSLVGASPLHF	TGTGCCAGCAGCTTAGTTGGGGCGTCACCCCTCCACTTT
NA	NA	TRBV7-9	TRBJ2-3	CASSPRLASSSDTQYF	TGTGCCAGCAGCCCGAGGTTAGCATCCAGCAGTGATACGCAGTATTTT
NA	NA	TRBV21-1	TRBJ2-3	CANMPGGTDTQYF	TGTGCCAATATGCCGGGGGGCACAGATACGCAGTATTTT
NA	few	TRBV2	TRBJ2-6	CASSEVRAGANVLTF	TGTGCCAGCAGTGAAGTCAGGGCTGGGGCCAACGTCCTGACTTTC
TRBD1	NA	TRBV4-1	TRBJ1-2	CASSHPGTGTAGYTF	TGCGCCAGCAGCCACCCCGGGACAGGGACGGCTGGCTACACCTTC
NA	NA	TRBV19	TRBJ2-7	CASSIGYSYEQYF	TGTGCCAGTAGTATAGGTTATTCCTACGAGCAGTACTTC
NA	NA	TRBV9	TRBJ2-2	CASSVGGRGTGELFF	TGTGCCAGCAGCGTAGGGGGGCGCGGCACCGGGGAGCTGTTTTTT
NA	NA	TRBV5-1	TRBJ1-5	CASSFSGDGNQPQHF	TGCGCCAGCAGCTTCTCAGGGGACGGCAATCAGCCCCAGCATTTT
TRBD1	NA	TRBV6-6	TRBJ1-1	CASSYWPGQGNTEAFF	TGTGCCAGCAGTTACTGGCCGGGACAGGGGAACACTGAAGCTTTCTTT
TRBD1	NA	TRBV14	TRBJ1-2	CASSPGQGRYTF	TGTGCCAGCAGTCCGGGACAGGGGCGCTACACCTTC
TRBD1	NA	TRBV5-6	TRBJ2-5	CASSPTGVETQYF	TGTGCCAGCAGCCCGACAGGGGTAGAGACCCAGTACTTC
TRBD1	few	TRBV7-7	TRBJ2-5	CASSLQGQGTETQYF	TGTGCTAGCAGCTTGCAGGGACAGGGAACGGAGACCCAGTACTTC
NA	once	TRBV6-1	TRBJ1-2	CASSAIQGAYGYTF	TGTGCCAGCAGTGCGATACAGGGAGCGTATGGCTACACCTTC
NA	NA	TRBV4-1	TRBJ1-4	CASSQDRGNEKLFF	TGCGCCAGCAGCCAAGATAGGGGGAATGAAAAACTGTTTTTT
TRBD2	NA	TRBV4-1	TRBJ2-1	CASSPPGTSGNEQFF	TGCGCCAGCAGTCCGCCCGGGACTAGCGGTAATGAGCAGTTCTTC
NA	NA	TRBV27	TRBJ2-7	CASSLLGRGDYFGEQYF	TGTGCCAGCAGTTTATTGGGGAGGGGGGACTACTTTGGCGAGCAGTACTTC
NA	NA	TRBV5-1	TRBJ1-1	CASARLNRERTEAFF	TGCGCCAGCGCGAGGTTGAACAGGGAGAGAACTGAAGCTTTCTTT
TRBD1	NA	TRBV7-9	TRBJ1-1	CASSLGQGGGNTEAFF	TGTGCCAGCAGCTTGGGACAGGGGGGTGGGAACACTGAAGCTTTCTTT
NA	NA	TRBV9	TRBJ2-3	CASSVEGRGDTDTQYF	TGTGCCAGCAGCGTCGAGGGGCGGGGAGACACAGATACGCAGTATTTT
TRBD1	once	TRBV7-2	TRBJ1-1	CASSSGGVVFQAFF	TGTGCCAGCAGTTCAGGGGGCGTAGTCTTTCAGGCTTTCTTT
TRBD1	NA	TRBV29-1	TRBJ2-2	CSVEPTGGISGELFF	TGCAGCGTTGAACCCACAGGGGGCATAAGCGGGGAGCTGTTTTTT
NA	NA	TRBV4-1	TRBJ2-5	CASSQLTVLETQYF	TGCGCCAGCAGCCAGTTGACAGTTTTAGAGACCCAGTACTTC
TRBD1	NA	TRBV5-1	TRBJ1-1	CASGDRSNTEAFF	TGCGCCAGCGGGGACAGGTCGAACACTGAAGCTTTCTTT
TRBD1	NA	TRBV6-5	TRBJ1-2	CASRWTGEGGYGYTF	TGTGCCAGCAGATGGACAGGGGAGGGGGGCTATGGCTACACCTTC
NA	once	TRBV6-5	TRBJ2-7	CASTRDSSDYEQYF	TGTGCCAGCACGCGGGACAGTAGTGACTACGAGCAGTACTTC
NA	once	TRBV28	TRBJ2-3	CASSSPRGTNTDTQYF	TGTGCCAGCAGTTCCCCCCGGGGTACGAACACAGATACGCAGTATTTT
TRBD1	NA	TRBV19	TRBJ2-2	CASNRQGSTGELFF	TGTGCCAGTAACCGACAGGGGTCCACCGGGGAGCTGTTTTTT
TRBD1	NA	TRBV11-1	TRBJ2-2	CASSPGTGNTGELFF	TGTGCCAGCAGCCCCGGGACAGGGAACACCGGGGAGCTGTTTTTT
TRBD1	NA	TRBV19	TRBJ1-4	CASRGRGQGAEKLFF	TGTGCCAGTAGGGGCCGGGGACAGGGGGCAGAAAAACTGTTTTTT
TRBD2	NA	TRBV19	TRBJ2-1	CASSIGGGEQFF	TGTGCCAGTAGTATAGGCGGGGGAGAGCAGTTCTTC
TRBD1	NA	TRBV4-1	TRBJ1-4	CASRPGQGERYEKLFF	TGCGCCAGCAGGCCGGGACAGGGAGAGCGGTATGAAAAACTGTTTTTT
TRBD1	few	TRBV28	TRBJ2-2	CASSSPGQGNTGELFF	TGTGCCAGCAGTTCCCCGGGACAGGGGAACACCGGGGAGCTGTTTTTT
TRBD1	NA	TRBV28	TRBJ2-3	CASSSPGQGLTDTQYF	TGTGCCAGCAGTTCTCCGGGACAGGGACTCACAGATACGCAGTATTTT
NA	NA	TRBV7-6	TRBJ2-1	CASSLGGEQFF	TGTGCCAGCAGCCTCGGGGGAGAGCAGTTCTTC
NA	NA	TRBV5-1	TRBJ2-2	CASSLLLNTGELFF	TGCGCCAGCAGCTTGTTACTGAACACCGGGGAGCTGTTTTTT
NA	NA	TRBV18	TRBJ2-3	CASSPLGSDTQYF	TGTGCCAGCTCACCACTCGGGTCAGATACGCAGTATTTT
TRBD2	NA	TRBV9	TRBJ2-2	CASSVLAETNTGELFF	TGTGCCAGCAGCGTTCTAGCGGAAACGAACACCGGGGAGCTGTTTTTT
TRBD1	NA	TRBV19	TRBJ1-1	CASSDLGQPNTEAFF	TGTGCCAGTAGCGATCTGGGACAGCCGAACACTGAAGCTTTCTTT
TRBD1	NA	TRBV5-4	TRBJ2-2	CASSLKGASTGELFF	TGTGCCAGCAGTTTGAAGGGGGCTAGCACCGGGGAGCTGTTTTTT
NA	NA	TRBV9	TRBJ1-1	CASSGVGGNTEAFF	TGTGCCAGCAGCGGGGTGGGGGGGAACACTGAAGCTTTCTTT
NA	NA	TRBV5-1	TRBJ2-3	CASNLDRDTQYF	TGCGCCAGCAACCTCGACAGGGATACGCAGTATTTT
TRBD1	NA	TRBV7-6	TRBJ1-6	CASSLASGRTGVSPLHF	TGTGCCAGCAGCTTAGCAAGTGGTAGGACAGGGGTATCACCCCTCCACTTT
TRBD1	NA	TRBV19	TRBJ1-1	CASTLPRTGMNTEAFF	TGTGCCAGTACTCTCCCCCGGACAGGGATGAACACTGAAGCTTTCTTT
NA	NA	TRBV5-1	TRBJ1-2	CASSARGGDYGYTF	TGCGCCAGCAGCGCTCGTGGAGGGGACTATGGCTACACCTTC
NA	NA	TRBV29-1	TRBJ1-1	CSVEVTVNTEAFF	TGCAGCGTTGAAGTCACGGTGAACACTGAAGCTTTCTTT
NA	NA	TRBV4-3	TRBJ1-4	CASSQDWGLGEKLFF	TGCGCCAGCAGCCAAGATTGGGGACTGGGTGAAAAACTGTTTTTT
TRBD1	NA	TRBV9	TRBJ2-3	CASSPRQGPPDTQYF	TGTGCCAGCAGCCCTCGACAGGGGCCCCCAGATACGCAGTATTTT
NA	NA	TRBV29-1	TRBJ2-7	CSAEGGSSYEQYF	TGCAGCGCCGAAGGGGGTAGCTCCTACGAGCAGTACTTC
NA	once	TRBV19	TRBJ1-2	CASSINTGKYYGYTF	TGTGCCAGTAGTATAAATACAGGGAAGTACTATGGCTACACCTTC
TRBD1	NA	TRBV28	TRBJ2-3	CASSTMTGPDTQYF	TGTGCCAGCAGTACCATGACAGGGCCAGATACGCAGTATTTT
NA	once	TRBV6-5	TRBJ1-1	CASSTQGNTEAFF	TGTGCCAGCAGTACACAGGGGAACACTGAAGCTTTCTTT
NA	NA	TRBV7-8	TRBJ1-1	CASSRLRTEAFF	TGTGCCAGCAGCCGTCTCCGTACTGAAGCTTTCTTT
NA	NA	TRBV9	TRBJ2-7	CASSVDFGGLRKYF	TGTGCCAGCAGCGTAGATTTCGGGGGGCTCCGTAAGTACTTC
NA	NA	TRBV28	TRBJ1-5	CALGQPNQPQHF	TGTGCCCTGGGGCAGCCCAATCAGCCCCAGCATTTT